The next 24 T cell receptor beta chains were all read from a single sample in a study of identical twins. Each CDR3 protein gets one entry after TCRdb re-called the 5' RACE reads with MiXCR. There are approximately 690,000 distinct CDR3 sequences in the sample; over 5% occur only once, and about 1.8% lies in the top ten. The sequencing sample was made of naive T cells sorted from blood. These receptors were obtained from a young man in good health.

The CDR3 loop reads CASSWREFFDEQFF. Here the CDR3 DNA reads TGTGCCAGCAGCTGGCGGGAGTTTTTCGATGAGCAGTTCTTC. The chain joins TRBV14 to TRBJ2-1; 7 positions agree with TRBD2. Germline CDR1 reads SGHDN; CDR2 reads FVKESK. This CDR3 is 14 amino acids long. V dropped 5 bases and J dropped 8; count of bases not matched to a gene: 9. Combining the CDR3 with reference TRBV14 and TRBJ2-1 gives the whole variable domain EAGVTQFPSHSVIEKGQTVTLRCDPISGHDNLYWYRRVMGKEIKFLLHFVKESKQDESGMPNNRFLAERTGGTYSTLKVQPAELEDSGVYFCASSWREFFDEQFFGPGTRLTVL.

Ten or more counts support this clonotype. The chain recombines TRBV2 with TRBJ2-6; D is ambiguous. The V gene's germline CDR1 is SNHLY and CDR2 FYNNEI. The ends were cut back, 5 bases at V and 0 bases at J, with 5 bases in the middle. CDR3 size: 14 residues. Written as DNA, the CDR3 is TGTGCCAGCAGTAACAGCTCTGGGGCCAACGTCCTGACTTTC. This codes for CASSNSSGANVLTF.

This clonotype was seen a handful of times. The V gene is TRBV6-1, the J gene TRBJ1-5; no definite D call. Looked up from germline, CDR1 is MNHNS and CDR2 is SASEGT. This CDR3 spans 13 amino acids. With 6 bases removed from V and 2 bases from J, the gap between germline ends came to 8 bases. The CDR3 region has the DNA TGTGCCAGCAGAGACGGACGCAATCAGCCCCAGCATTTT. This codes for CASRDGRNQPQHF.

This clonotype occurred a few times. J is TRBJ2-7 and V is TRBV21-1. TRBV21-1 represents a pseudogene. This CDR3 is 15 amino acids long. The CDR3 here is CASSKMDIPPYEQYV. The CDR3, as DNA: TGTGCCAGCAGCAAAATGGATATTCCCCCCTACGAGCAGTACGTC.

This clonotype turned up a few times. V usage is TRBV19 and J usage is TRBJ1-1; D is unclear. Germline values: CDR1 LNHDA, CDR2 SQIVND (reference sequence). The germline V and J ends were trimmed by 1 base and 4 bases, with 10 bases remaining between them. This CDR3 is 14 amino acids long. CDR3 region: CASSIGALFTEAFF. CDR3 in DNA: TGTGCCAGTAGTATAGGAGCGCTGTTCACTGAAGCTTTCTTT.

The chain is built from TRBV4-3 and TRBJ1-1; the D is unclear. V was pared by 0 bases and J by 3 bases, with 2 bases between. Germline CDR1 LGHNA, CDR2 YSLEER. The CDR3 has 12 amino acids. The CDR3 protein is CASSQEHTEAFF. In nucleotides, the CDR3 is TGCGCCAGCAGCCAAGAACACACTGAAGCTTTCTTT.

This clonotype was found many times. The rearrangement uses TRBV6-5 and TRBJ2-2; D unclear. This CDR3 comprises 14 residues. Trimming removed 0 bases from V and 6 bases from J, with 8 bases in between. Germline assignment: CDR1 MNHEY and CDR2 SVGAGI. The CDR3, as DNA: TGTGCCAGCAGTTACTCGACTCAGGCCGGGGAGCTGTTTTTT. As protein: CASSYSTQAGELFF.

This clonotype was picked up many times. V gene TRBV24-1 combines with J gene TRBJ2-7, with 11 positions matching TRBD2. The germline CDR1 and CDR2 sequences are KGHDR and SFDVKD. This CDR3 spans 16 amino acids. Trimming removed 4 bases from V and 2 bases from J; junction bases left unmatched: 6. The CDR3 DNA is TGTGCCACCAGTGACCCGGGGACTAGCGGTACCTACGAGCAGTACGTC. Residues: CATSDPGTSGTYEQYV.

DNA for the CDR3: TGCAGTGCGACACCGAGACCGGCCGGGACGTCCTACGAGCAGTACTTC. Translating gives CSATPRPAGTSYEQYF. The chain employs TRBV20-1 and TRBJ2-7; D is possibly TRBD1 or TRBD2 (5 bases each). CDR1 is DFQATT and CDR2 is SNEGSKA in the germline V gene (reference sequence). The CDR3 is made up of 16 amino acids. V was shortened by 6 bases and J by 1 base, with 22 bases between the two germline ends.

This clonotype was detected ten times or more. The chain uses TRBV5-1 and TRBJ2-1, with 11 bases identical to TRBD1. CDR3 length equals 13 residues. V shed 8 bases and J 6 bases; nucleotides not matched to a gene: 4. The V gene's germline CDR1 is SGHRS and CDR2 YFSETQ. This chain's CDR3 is CASRTGGFNEQFF. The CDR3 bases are TGCGCCAGTAGGACAGGGGGCTTCAATGAGCAGTTCTTC.

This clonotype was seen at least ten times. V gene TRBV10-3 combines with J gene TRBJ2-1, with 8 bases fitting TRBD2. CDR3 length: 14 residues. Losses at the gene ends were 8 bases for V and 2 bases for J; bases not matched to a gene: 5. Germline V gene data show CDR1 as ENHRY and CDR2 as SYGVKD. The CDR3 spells CAIEGSGTYNEQFF. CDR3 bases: TGTGCCATCGAAGGTAGCGGGACCTACAATGAGCAGTTCTTC.

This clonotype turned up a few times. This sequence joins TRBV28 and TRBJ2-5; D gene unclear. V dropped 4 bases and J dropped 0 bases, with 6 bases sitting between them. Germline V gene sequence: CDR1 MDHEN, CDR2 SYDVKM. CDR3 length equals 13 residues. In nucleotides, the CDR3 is TGTGCCAGCAGTTCGAAGTACCAAGAGACCCAGTACTTC. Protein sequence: CASSSKYQETQYF.

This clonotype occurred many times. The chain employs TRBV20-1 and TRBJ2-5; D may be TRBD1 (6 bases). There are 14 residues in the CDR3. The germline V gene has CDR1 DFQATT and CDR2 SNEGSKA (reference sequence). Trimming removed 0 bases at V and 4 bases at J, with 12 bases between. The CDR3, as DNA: TGCAGTGCTAGAGATGTCTGGGACATAGAGACCCAGTACTTC. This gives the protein CSARDVWDIETQYF.

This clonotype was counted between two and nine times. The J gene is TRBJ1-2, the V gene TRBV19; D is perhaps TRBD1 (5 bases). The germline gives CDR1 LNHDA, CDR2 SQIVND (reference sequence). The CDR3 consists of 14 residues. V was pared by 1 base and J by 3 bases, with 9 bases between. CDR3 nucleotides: TGTGCCAGTAGTATAGGTCGGGGCCACTATGGCTACACCTTC. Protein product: CASSIGRGHYGYTF.

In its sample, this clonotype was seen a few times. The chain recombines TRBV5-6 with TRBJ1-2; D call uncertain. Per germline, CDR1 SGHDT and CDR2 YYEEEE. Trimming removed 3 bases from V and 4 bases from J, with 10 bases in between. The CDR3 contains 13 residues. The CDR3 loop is CASSSGRAYGYTF. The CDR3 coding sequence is TGTGCCAGCAGCTCCGGGAGGGCCTATGGCTACACCTTC.

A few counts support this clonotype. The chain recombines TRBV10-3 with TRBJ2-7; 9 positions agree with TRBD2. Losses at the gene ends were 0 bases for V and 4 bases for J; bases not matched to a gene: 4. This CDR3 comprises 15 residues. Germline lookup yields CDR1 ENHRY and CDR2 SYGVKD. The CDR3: CAISESASGMYEQYF. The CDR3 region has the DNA TGTGCCATCAGTGAGTCGGCTAGCGGGATGTACGAGCAGTACTTC.

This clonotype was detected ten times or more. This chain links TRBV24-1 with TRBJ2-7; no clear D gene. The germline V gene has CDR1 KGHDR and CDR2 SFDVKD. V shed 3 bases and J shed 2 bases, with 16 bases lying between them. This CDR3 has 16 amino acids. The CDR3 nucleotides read TGTGCCACCAGTGATCAAACATCAGGAGAGCCCTACGAGCAGTACTTC. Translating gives CATSDQTSGEPYEQYF.

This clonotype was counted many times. CDR3 residues: CASSANPGTQETQYF. CDR3 DNA: TGTGCCAGCAGTGCCAACCCAGGGACCCAAGAGACCCAGTACTTC. The chain employs TRBV12-3 or TRBV12-4 and TRBJ2-5; D possibly matches TRBD1 or TRBD2 (5 bases each). The CDR3 consists of 15 residues. V was shortened by 5 bases and J by 1 base, with 14 bases between the two germline ends.

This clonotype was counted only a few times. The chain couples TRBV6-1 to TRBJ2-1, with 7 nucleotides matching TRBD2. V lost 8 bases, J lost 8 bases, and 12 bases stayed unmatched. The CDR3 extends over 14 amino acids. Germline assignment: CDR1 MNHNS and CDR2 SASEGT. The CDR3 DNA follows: TGTGCCAGCTGCCGGGAGGAAGGCCTTCATGAGCAGTTCTTC. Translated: CASCREEGLHEQFF.

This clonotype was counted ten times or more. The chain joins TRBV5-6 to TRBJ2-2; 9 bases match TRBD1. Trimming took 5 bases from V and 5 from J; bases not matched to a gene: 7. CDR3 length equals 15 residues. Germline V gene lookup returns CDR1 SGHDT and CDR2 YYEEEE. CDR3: CASSRDREVTGELFF. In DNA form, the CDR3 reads TGTGCCAGCAGTCGGGACAGGGAGGTAACCGGGGAGCTGTTTTTT.

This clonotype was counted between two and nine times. The CDR3 spells CSAHPDRGGQPQHF. The DNA of the CDR3 is TGCAGTGCCCACCCGGACAGGGGCGGACAGCCCCAGCATTTT. This chain uses TRBV20-1 with TRBJ1-5; 9 bases match TRBD1. The CDR3 spans 14 residues. V was pared by 6 bases and J by 7 bases, with 10 bases of the junction left unmatched. Germline values: CDR1 DFQATT, CDR2 SNEGSKA (reference sequence).

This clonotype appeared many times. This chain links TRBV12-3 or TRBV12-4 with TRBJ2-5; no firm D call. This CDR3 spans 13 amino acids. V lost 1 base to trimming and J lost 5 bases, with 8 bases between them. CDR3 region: CASSLGTHETQYF. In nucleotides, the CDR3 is TGTGCCAGCAGTTTAGGGACCCACGAGACCCAGTACTTC.

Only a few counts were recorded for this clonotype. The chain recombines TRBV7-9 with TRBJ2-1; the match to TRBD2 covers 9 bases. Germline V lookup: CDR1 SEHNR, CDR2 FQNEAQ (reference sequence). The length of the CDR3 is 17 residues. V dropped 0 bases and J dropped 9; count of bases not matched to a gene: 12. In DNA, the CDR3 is TGTGCCAGCAGCTTAGCCTGGGGGGCGGGAGGGTCCGGTGAGCAGTTCTTC. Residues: CASSLAWGAGGSGEQFF.

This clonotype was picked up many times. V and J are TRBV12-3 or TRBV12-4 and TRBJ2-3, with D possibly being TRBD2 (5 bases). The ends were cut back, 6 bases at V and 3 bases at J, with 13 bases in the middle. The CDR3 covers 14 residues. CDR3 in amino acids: CASSPRAETDTQYF. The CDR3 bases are TGTGCCAGCAGCCCGAGGGCCGAGACAGATACGCAGTATTTT.